This T cell receptor beta chain was obtained from a study of blood T cells in healthy people across ages. PCR was performed a second time for roughly 7 to 11 cycles using a sample-barcoded 5' primer and a J-beta primer mix. MiXCR, applied by TCRdb to the 5' RACE reads, yields one record per CDR3 protein. The table shows about 1.6 million distinct CDR3 sequences, with about 31% occurring only once. The study's findings and limits: Older age coincided with a roughly linear decline in TCR beta diversity per million T cells.

In the case of this clonotype: Its antigen is unidentified.

The CDR3 totals 14 residues. The junction had 10 bases not matched to a gene; V was cut back by 7 bases and J by 7 bases. The germline gives CDR1 SEHNR, CDR2 FQNEAQ (reference sequence). Sequences were obtained from blood. This clonotype was sampled from a woman under 40 in good health. The rearrangement links TRBV7-9 to TRBJ1-1; 9 nucleotides match TRBD1. The chain's CDR3 is CASTSTGGAGEAFF. The CDR3 DNA is TGTGCCAGCACTAGTACAGGGGGCGCAGGTGAAGCTTTCTTT.